Listed below are T cell receptor beta chains from one sample, sequenced in a study of T cells in Graves' hyperthyroidism and ophthalmopathy. MiXCR, run by TCRdb on the multiplex PCR reads, gives a single entry per CDR3 protein. The data show approximately 400,000 distinct CDR3 sequences, 15% to 20% seen once. The sequenced sample consisted of blood. These receptors were obtained from a man between 18 and 29 years old with Graves' ophthalmopathy. CDR3s include the opening cysteine and the closing phenylalanine or tryptophan. The order of the fields is D gene, clone size, V gene, J gene, CDR3 DNA, CDR3 protein. The D gene is left open where the match is weak. Size is stated for part of the rows, as once, few or many counts, or as a class when the clone is expanded.

-	-	TRBV28	TRBJ1-2	TGTGCCAGCAGTTTCGGAGGACAGAACTATGGCTACACCTTC	CASSFGGQNYGYTF
-	many	TRBV6-6	TRBJ1-1	TGTGCCAGCAGTTACTCGATGGGGCGAGAAGTTACTGAAGCTTTCTTT	CASSYSMGREVTEAFF
TRBD2	-	TRBV9	TRBJ2-3	TGTGCCAGCAGCTCCTCTCCCGGGACTAGCTTCCCAGATACGCAGTATTTT	CASSSSPGTSFPDTQYF
TRBD1	many	TRBV2	TRBJ1-6	TGTGCCAGCAGCCCCGGTCCAGGGGGAGAGGTTGGGGGTTCACCCCTCCACTTT	CASSPGPGGEVGGSPLHF
-	many	TRBV7-9	TRBJ2-1	TGTGCCAGCAGCCCCCGGACAGATTACAATGAGCAGTTCTTC	CASSPRTDYNEQFF
TRBD2	-	TRBV7-9	TRBJ2-1	TGTGCCAGCAGCTCTCGGACTAGCGGGAGAGGGTATGAGCAGTTCTTC	CASSSRTSGRGYEQFF
TRBD2	many	TRBV3-1	TRBJ2-7	TGTGCCAGCAGCCAAGTTGCGGGGGGGAGCTCCTACGAGCAGTACTTC	CASSQVAGGSSYEQYF
-	few	TRBV3-1	TRBJ2-6	TGTGCCAGCAGCCACGCCCAGGGTACCGGGGCCAACGTCCTGACTTTC	CASSHAQGTGANVLTF
TRBD1	many	TRBV2	TRBJ1-4	TGTGCCAGCCTTTTCAGACAGGGGTTGACTAATGAAAAACTGTTTTTT	CASLFRQGLTNEKLFF
-	few	TRBV25-1	TRBJ2-4	TGTGCCAGCAGTGATGGCAGGGGGGGCATTCAGTACTTC	CASSDGRGGIQYF
-	many	TRBV20-1	TRBJ2-1	TGCAGTGCTAGAGATCTAGTGGGCGTTGTGCAGTTCTTC	CSARDLVGVVQFF
-	-	TRBV6-1	TRBJ1-1	TGTGCCAGCAGTTCCCAGGGGCCGCACACTGAAGCTTTCTTT	CASSSQGPHTEAFF
-	many	TRBV6-5	TRBJ1-2	TGTGCCAGCAGTTACGACGGCAAGTTACAAAACTATGGCTACACCTTC	CASSYDGKLQNYGYTF
-	few	TRBV6-1	TRBJ2-5	TGTGCCAGCAGAAGAGGGGGGACCCAGTACTTC	CASRRGGTQYF
-	-	TRBV20-1	TRBJ2-5	TGCAGTGCTAATTTGGTGCAAGAGACCCAGTACTTC	CSANLVQETQYF
TRBD1	-	TRBV12-3/TRBV12-4	TRBJ2-5	TGTGCCAGCAACGTACAGGGGGCTGAGACCCAGTACTTC	CASNVQGAETQYF
-	many	TRBV11-2	TRBJ1-2	TGTGCCAGCACGTCACAGGGTGCGCATGGCTACACCTTC	CASTSQGAHGYTF
-	-	TRBV6-1	TRBJ2-1	TGTGCCAGCAGTGAAGCGCCTGACGGTGACAATGAGCAGTTCTTC	CASSEAPDGDNEQFF
-	once	TRBV11-1	TRBJ2-7	TGTGCCAGCAGCCCTCAGACTAGTTCCGAGCAGTACTTC	CASSPQTSSEQYF
TRBD1	many	TRBV5-1	TRBJ1-1	TGCGCCAGCAGCCACGAGACAGGGGAGAGCTCTGAAGCTTTCTTT	CASSHETGESSEAFF
TRBD1	many	TRBV20-1	TRBJ1-2	TGCAGTGCTCCGAGACTACAGGGGCGCTATGGCTACACCTTC	CSAPRLQGRYGYTF
TRBD1	-	TRBV19	TRBJ2-3	TGTGCCAGTAGAGTGAACAGGGGTACAGATACGCAGTATTTT	CASRVNRGTDTQYF
-	many	TRBV12-3/TRBV12-4	TRBJ1-2	TGTGCCAGCAGCCCCGGGCCCGGCTATGGCTACACCTTC	CASSPGPGYGYTF
-	many	TRBV12-3/TRBV12-4	TRBJ1-2	TGTGCCAGCAGTTTGGGCAGGGCGGACTATGGCTACACCTTC	CASSLGRADYGYTF
-	few	TRBV6-1	TRBJ2-3	TGTGCCAGCAGTCCACTAAGCAGCACAGATACGCAGTATTTT	CASSPLSSTDTQYF
-	-	TRBV7-3	TRBJ2-6	TGTGCCAGCAGCTTAACGGCGCTTAAGGCCGGGGCCAACGTCCTGACTTTC	CASSLTALKAGANVLTF
-	many	TRBV3-1	TRBJ2-3	TGTGCCAGCAGCCAAGCAAGCACAGATACGCAGTATTTT	CASSQASTDTQYF
-	many	TRBV12-3/TRBV12-4	TRBJ2-7	TGTGCCAGCAGTTTCCCAGGGATTGAGCAGTACTTC	CASSFPGIEQYF
TRBD1	many	TRBV5-5	TRBJ1-2	TGTGCCAGCAGCTTGATAACAGGGGATGGCTACACCTTC	CASSLITGDGYTF
TRBD1	-	TRBV27	TRBJ2-1	TGTGCCAGCCATAGACAGGGATACGGCGCCCACAATGAGCAGTTCTTC	CASHRQGYGAHNEQFF
TRBD1	few	TRBV7-6	TRBJ2-2	TGTGCCAGCAGCTTAGCGCGGACAGGGTTAACGAACACCGGGGAGCTGTTTTTT	CASSLARTGLTNTGELFF
TRBD2	many	TRBV20-1	TRBJ2-7	TGCAGTGCTACAGCGGGGGGGCCTTACGAGCAGTACTTC	CSATAGGPYEQYF
-	many	TRBV20-1	TRBJ2-3	TGCAGTGCTGGCCGGGGCACAGATACGCAGTATTTT	CSAGRGTDTQYF
TRBD2	many	TRBV5-1	TRBJ2-1	TGCGCCAGCAGCTTTCGGACTAGCGAAAATGAGCAGTTCTTC	CASSFRTSENEQFF
-	many	TRBV4-1	TRBJ1-1	TGCGCCAGCAGCTCTAGGAGCACTGAAGCTTTCTTT	CASSSRSTEAFF
-	few	TRBV29-1	TRBJ2-7	TGCAGCGTTGACTCCGGCCGGGGAAGTCTTAAAGAGCAGTACTTC	CSVDSGRGSLKEQYF
TRBD2	many	TRBV6-1	TRBJ2-5	TGTGCCAGCAGCTCGACTAGCGGGGGGGCCCCAGAGACCCAGTACTTC	CASSSTSGGAPETQYF
-	-	TRBV10-3	TRBJ1-2	TGTGCCATCACCTCAGGGGCCGGAGGCTACACCTTC	CAITSGAGGYTF
-	many	TRBV12-3/TRBV12-4	TRBJ1-2	TGTGCCAGCAGTTTAGTCTTGGGAGAAGGGACGATATATGGCTACACCTTC	CASSLVLGEGTIYGYTF
-	many	TRBV24-1	TRBJ1-5	TGTGCCACCAGTAAATCAGGAGGGAATCAGCCCCAGCATTTT	CATSKSGGNQPQHF
-	-	TRBV28	TRBJ1-2	TGTGCCAGCAGTTCCGAAAGTGGCTACACCTTC	CASSSESGYTF
-	-	TRBV7-2	TRBJ1-2	TGTGCCAGCAATCGCCCGACCGCCTTCTATGGCTACACCTTC	CASNRPTAFYGYTF
-	few	TRBV27	TRBJ2-2	TGTGCCAGCAGTTTATGGGGAGCGGCGAACACCGGGGAGCTGTTTTTT	CASSLWGAANTGELFF
TRBD2	few	TRBV20-1	TRBJ2-7	TGCAGTGCTAGTTGGCCTAGCGGGGGGTATTTCTCCTACGAGCAGTACTTC	CSASWPSGGYFSYEQYF
TRBD1	many	TRBV7-8	TRBJ1-3	TGTGCCAGCAGCAGGGCAGGGGGCCTCTCTGGAAACACCATATATTTT	CASSRAGGLSGNTIYF
TRBD1	few	TRBV19	TRBJ2-7	TGTGCCAGTAGTATATTGGGACAGGGGATAAGCGAGCAGTACTTC	CASSILGQGISEQYF
-	many	TRBV12-3/TRBV12-4	TRBJ1-1	TGTGCCAGCAAACCGGGTGGTCGACGGAGTGAAGCTTTCTTT	CASKPGGRRSEAFF
TRBD1	few	TRBV10-1	TRBJ2-3	TGCGCCAGCAGTGACCACAGGGGTAGCACAGATACGCAGTATTTT	CASSDHRGSTDTQYF
TRBD1	-	TRBV12-3/TRBV12-4	TRBJ2-1	TGTGCCAGCACTCACCGGGACAGGGTATACAATGAGCAGTTCTTC	CASTHRDRVYNEQFF
-	-	TRBV19	TRBJ2-3	TGTGCCAGTAGTATAAATCGACGGGGGCGAGTTCCAGATACGCAGTATTTT	CASSINRRGRVPDTQYF
-	-	TRBV7-9	TRBJ1-2	TGTGCCAGCAGTCGGGACTCTAGCGGGGGGCGGATCGGCTACACCTTC	CASSRDSSGGRIGYTF
-	many	TRBV7-3	TRBJ1-2	TGTGCCAGCGGGGTGGGAGGAGGTGGCTACACCTTC	CASGVGGGGYTF
-	-	TRBV28	TRBJ2-1	TGTGCCAGCAGTCGCCCCGGGCCTTACAATGAGCAGTTCTTC	CASSRPGPYNEQFF
-	-	TRBV19	TRBJ2-7	TGTGCCAGTAGAACCGGGACGGCGATCTCCTACGAGCAGTACTTC	CASRTGTAISYEQYF
TRBD1	-	TRBV19	TRBJ2-7	TGTGCCAGTAGTAAGCCAGGGGGCATATACGAGCAGTACTTC	CASSKPGGIYEQYF